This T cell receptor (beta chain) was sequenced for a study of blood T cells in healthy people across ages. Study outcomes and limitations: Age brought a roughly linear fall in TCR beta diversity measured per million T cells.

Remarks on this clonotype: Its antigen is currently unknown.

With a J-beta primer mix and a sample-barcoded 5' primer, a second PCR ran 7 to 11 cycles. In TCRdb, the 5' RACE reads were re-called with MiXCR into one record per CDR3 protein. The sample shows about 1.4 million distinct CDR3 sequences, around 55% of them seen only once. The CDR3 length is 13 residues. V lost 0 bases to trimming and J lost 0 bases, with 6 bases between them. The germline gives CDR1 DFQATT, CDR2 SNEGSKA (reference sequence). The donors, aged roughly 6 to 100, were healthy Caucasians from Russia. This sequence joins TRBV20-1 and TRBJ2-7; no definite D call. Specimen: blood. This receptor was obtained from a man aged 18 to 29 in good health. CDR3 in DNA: TGCAGTGCTAGAGAAATCAGCTCCTACGAGCAGTACTTC. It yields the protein CSAREISSYEQYF.